The TCR beta chain under discussion was sequenced for a study of T cell changes during pregnancy in multiple sclerosis (dated by TCRdb to between 2017 and 2020). A note on the overall study: The study looked at changes in the T cell repertoire across pregnancy in women with multiple sclerosis.

Comment on this clone: Its antigen is unknown. Per-base quality was not reported, and no clone a single base away is much larger than it.

The method was the immunoSEQ multiplex PCR assay. TCRdb provides this immuneACCESS table in a form limited to in-frame rearrangements. Some clones are lacking; in checked studies, under half of them reflect an unresolved V gene, and why the rest are absent is not known. Here the sample has tens of thousands of clones; approximately 89% occur a single time. Clones ranked in the top ten supply over 5% of the sample. Counted from cysteine to phenylalanine, this CDR3 has 17 amino acids. The read is trimmed to its CDR3 DNA, 51 bases read in frame from base 1. CDR1 and CDR2 are drawn from the germline V gene: KGHSH, LQKENI. V sheds 4 bases and J sheds 0 bases, leaving 18 bases between their ends.

The chain joins TRBV18 to TRBJ1-1; 6 matching bases give a weak D call of TRBD1. The sample consisted of peripheral blood, taken in the first trimester of pregnancy. This clonotype originated in a female donor in good health, enrolled as a control in a pregnancy study. The CDR3 protein is CASSLRGMGSMNTEAFF. The DNA reads TGTGCCAGCTCACTCAGGGGCATGGGGTCCATGAACACTGAAGCTTTCTTT.